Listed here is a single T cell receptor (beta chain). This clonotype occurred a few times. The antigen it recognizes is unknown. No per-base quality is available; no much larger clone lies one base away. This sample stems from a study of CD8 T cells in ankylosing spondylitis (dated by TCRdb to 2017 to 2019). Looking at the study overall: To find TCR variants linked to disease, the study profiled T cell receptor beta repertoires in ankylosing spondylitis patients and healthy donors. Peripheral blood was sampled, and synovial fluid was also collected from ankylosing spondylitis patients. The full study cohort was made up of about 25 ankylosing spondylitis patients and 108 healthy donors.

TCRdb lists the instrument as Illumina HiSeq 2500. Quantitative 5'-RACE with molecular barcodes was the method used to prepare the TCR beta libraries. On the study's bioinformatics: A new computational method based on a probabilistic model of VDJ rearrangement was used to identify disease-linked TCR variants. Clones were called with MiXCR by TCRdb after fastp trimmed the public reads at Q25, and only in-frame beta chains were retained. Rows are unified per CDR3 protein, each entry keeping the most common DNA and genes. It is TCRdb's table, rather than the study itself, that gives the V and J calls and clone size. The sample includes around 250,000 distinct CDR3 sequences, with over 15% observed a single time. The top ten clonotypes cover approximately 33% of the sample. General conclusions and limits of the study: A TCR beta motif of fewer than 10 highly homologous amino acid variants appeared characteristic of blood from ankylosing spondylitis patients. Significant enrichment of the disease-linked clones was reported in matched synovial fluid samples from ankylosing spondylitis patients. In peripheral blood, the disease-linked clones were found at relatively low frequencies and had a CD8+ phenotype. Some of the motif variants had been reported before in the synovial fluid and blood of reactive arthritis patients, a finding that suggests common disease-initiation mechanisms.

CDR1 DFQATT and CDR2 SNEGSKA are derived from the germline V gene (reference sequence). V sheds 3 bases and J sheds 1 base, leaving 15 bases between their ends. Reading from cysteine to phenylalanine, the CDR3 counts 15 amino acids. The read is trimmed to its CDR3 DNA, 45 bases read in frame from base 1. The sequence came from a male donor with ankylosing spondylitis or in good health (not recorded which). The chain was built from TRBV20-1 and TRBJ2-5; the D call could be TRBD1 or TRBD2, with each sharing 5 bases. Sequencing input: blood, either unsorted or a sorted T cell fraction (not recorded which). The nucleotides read TGCAGTGCTAGCGTCCCTTGGGACGGCCAAGAGACCCAGTACTTC. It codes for CSASVPWDGQETQYF.